This T cell receptor beta chain was found in a study of T-cell reconstitution after alpha-beta-depleted transplantation in children. A word on this clonotype: The antigen remains unidentified.

Study results and limitations: Once a year had passed after transplant, T-cell counts and diversity came mostly from newly produced T cells.

This CDR3 has 15 residues. V gave up 3 bases and J gave up 7 bases; unmatched junction bases: 8. The germline V gene encodes CDR1 SGHTA and CDR2 FQGNSA. Unique molecular identifiers were incorporated during preparation of the TCRbeta library. TCRdb redid the calling of the PCR reads with MiXCR, one entry per CDR3 protein. The sample holds under 750,000 distinct CDR3 sequences, roughly 24% seen once. The rearrangement uses TRBV7-2 and TRBJ1-5, with 8 bases matching TRBD1. This TCR was recovered from a boy under two years old who had a stem cell transplant for acute myeloid leukemia, so the T cells may come from the graft donor. Sequenced here: PBMCs, mostly from graft donor cells, sampled 360 days after TCRalphabeta/CD19-depleted stem cell transplant. CDR3 region: CASSFPGQEGQPQHF. The CDR3 nucleotides are TGTGCCAGCAGCTTTCCGGGACAGGAGGGACAGCCCCAGCATTTT.